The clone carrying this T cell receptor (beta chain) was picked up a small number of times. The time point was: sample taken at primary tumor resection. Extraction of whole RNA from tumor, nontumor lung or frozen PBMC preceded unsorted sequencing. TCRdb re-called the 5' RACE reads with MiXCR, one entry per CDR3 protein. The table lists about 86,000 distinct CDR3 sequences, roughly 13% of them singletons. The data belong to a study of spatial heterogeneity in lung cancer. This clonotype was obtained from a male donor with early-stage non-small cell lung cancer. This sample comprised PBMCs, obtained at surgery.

The CDR3 loop reads CASSALLSGANVLTF. The CDR3 nucleotides read TGTGCCAGCAGCGCCCTTCTATCCGGGGCCAACGTCCTGACTTTC. This chain connects TRBV9 to TRBJ2-6, with unresolved D. This CDR3 contains 15 residues. Looked up from germline, CDR1 is SGDLS and CDR2 is YYNGEE. The V end was cut by 3 bases, the J end by 4 bases, with 11 bases between. The full variable domain, its missing parts supplied by reference TRBV9 and TRBJ2-6, is DSGVTQTPKHLITATGQRVTLRCSPRSGDLSVYWYQQSLDQGLQFLIQYYNGEERAKGNILERFSAQQFPDLHSELNLSSLELGDSALYFCASSALLSGANVLTFGAGSRLTVL.